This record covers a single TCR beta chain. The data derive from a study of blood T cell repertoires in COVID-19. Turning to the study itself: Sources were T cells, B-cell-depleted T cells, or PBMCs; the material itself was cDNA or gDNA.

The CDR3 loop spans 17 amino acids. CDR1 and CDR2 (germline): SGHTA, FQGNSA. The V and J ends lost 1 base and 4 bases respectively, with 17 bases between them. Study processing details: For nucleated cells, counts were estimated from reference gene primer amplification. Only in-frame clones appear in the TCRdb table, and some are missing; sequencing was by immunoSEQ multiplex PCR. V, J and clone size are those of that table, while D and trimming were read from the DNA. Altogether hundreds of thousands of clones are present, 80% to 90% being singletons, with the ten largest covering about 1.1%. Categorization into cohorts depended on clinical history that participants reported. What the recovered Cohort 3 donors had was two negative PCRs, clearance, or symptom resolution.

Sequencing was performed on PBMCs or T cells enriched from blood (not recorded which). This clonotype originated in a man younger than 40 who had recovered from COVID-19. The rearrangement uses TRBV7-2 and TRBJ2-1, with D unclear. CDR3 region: CASSLDLLAALYNEQFF. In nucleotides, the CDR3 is TGTGCCAGCAGCTTAGATCTCCTGGCGGCCCTATACAATGAGCAGTTCTTC.